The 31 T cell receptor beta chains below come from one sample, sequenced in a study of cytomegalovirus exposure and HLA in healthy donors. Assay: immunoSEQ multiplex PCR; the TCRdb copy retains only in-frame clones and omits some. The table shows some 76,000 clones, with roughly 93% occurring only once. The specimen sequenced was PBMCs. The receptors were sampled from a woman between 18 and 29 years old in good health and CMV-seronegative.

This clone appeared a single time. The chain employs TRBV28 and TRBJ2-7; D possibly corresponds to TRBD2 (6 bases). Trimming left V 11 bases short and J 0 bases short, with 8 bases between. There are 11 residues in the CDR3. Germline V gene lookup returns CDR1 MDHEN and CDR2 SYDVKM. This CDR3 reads CAGGNSYEQYF. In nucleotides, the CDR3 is TGTGCCGGGGGGAACTCCTACGAGCAGTACTTC.

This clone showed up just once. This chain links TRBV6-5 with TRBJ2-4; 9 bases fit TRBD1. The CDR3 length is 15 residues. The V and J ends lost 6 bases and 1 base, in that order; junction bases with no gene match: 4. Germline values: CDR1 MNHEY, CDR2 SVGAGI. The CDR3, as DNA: TGTGCCAGCAGCGCCGACAGGGGGGCCAAAAACATTCAGTACTTC. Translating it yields CASSADRGAKNIQYF.

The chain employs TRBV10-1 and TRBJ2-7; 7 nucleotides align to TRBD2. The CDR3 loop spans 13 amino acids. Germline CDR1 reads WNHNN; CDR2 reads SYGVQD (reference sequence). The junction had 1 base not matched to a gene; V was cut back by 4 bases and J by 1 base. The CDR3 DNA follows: TGCGCCAGCAGTGCTAGCGGATCCTACGAGCAGTACTTC. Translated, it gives CASSASGSYEQYF.

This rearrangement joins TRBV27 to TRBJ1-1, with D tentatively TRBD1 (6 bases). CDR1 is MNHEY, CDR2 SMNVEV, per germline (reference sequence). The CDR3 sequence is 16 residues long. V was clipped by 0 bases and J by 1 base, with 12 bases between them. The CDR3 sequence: CASSLSHFRGNTEAFF. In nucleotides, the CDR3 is TGTGCCAGCAGTTTATCCCATTTCAGGGGGAACACTGAAGCTTTCTTT.

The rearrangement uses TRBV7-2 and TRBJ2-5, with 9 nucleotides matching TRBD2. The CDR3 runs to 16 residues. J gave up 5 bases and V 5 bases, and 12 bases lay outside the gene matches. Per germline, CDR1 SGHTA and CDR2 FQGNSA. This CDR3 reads CASSPGWREGEETQYF. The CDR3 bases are TGTGCCAGCAGCCCAGGATGGCGGGAGGGTGAGGAGACCCAGTACTTC.

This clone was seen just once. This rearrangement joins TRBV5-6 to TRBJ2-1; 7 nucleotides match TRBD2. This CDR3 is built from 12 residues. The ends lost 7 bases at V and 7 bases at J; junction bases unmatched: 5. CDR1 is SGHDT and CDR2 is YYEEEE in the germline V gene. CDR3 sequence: CASGEGGNEQFF. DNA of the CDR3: TGTGCCAGCGGGGAGGGAGGGAATGAGCAGTTCTTC.

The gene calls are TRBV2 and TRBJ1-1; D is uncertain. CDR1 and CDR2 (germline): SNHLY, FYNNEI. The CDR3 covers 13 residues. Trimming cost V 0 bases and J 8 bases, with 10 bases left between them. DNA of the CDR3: TGTGCCAGCAGTGAAGCCTGGTCCAGGGAAGCTTTCTTT. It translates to CASSEAWSREAFF.

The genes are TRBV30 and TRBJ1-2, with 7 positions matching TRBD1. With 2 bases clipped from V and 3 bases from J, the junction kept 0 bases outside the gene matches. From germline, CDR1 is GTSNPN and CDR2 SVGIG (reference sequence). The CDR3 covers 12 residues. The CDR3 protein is CAWSQGDYGYTF. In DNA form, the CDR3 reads TGTGCCTGGAGTCAGGGGGACTATGGCTACACCTTC. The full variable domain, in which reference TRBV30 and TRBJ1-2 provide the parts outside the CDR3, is SQTIHQWPATLVQPVGSPLSLECTVEGTSNPNLYWYRQAAGRGLQLLFYSVGIGQISSEVPQNLSASRPQDRQFILSSKKLLLSDSGFYLCAWSQGDYGYTFGSGTRLTVV.

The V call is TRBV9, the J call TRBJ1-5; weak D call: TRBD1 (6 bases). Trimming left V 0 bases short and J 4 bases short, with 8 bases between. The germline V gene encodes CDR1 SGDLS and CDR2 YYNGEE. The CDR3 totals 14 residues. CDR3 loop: CASSVGDTNQPQHF. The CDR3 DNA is TGTGCCAGCAGCGTAGGGGACACAAATCAGCCCCAGCATTTT.

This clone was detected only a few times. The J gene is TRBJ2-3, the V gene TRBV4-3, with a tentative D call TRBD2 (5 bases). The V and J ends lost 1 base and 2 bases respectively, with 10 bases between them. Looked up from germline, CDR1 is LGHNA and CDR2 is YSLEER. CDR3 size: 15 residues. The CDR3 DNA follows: TGCGCCAGCAGCCAAGTGGCGGGCAACACAGATACGCAGTATTTT. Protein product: CASSQVAGNTDTQYF.

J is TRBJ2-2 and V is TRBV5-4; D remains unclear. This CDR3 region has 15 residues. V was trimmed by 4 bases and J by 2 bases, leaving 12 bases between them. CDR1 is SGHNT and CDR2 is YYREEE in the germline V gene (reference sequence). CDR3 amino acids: CASSLPLPNTGELFF. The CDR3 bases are TGTGCCAGCAGCCTGCCACTTCCAAACACCGGGGAGCTGTTTTTT.

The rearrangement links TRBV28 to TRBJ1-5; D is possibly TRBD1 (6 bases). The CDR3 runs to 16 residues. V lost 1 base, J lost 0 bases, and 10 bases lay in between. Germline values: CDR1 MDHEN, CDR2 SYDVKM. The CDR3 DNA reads TGTGCCAGCAGTTTATACAGGGCGGATAGCAATCAGCCCCAGCATTTT. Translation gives CASSLYRADSNQPQHF.

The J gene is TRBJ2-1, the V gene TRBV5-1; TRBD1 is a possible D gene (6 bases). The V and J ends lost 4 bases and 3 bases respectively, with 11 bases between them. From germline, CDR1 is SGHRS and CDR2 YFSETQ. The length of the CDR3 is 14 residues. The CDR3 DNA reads TGCGCCAGCAGCCGTGACAGGAACTACAATGAGCAGTTCTTC. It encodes CASSRDRNYNEQFF.

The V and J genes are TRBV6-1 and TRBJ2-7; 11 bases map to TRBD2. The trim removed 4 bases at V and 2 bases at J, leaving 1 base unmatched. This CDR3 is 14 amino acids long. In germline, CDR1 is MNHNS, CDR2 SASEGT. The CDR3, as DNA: TGTGCCAGCAGTGGACTAGCGGGACCCTACGAGCAGTACTTC. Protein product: CASSGLAGPYEQYF.

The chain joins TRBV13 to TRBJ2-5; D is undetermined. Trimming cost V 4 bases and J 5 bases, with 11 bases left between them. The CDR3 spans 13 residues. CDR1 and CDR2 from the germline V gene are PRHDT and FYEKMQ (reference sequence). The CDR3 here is CASSSRVSETQYF. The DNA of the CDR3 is TGTGCCAGCAGCTCCCGAGTGTCCGAGACCCAGTACTTC.

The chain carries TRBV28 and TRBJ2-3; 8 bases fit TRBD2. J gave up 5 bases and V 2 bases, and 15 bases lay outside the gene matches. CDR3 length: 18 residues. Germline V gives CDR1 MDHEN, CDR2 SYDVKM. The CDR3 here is CASSLVVWGGRSLDTQYF. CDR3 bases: TGTGCCAGCAGTTTAGTGGTCTGGGGCGGGAGGTCCCTAGATACGCAGTATTTT.

The CDR3 nucleotides are TGTGCCAGCAGCAGGGGGCTAGCGGGGGAAAGCTCCTACAATGAGCAGTTCTTC. The encoded protein is CASSRGLAGESSYNEQFF. V and J are TRBV14 and TRBJ2-1; 10 bases map to TRBD2. The CDR3 is 18 amino acids. Looked up from germline, CDR1 is SGHDN and CDR2 is FVKESK. The trim removed 5 bases at V and 0 bases at J, leaving 10 bases unmatched.

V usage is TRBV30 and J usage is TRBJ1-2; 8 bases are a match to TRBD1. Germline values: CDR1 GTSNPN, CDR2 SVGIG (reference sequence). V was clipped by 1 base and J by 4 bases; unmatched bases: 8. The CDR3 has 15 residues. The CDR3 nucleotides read TGTGCCTGGAGTGGTACCCGCACAGGGGGCTATGGCTACACCTTC. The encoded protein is CAWSGTRTGGYGYTF.

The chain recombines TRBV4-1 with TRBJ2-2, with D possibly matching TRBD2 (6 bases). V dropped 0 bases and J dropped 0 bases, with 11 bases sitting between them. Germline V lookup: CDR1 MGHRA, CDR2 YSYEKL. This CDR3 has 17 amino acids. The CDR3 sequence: CASSQDPPGANTGELFF. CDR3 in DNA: TGCGCCAGCAGCCAAGATCCCCCGGGAGCGAACACCGGGGAGCTGTTTTTT.

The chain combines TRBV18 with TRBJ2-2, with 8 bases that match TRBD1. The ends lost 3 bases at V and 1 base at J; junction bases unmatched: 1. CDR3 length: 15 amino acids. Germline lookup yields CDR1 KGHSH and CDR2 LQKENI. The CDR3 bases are TGTGCCAGCTCACCCGGACAGGGGAACACCGGGGAGCTGTTTTTT. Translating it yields CASSPGQGNTGELFF.

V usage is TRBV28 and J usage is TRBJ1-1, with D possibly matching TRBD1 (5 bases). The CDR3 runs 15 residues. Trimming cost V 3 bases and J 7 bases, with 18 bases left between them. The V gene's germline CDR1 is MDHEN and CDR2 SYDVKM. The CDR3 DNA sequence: TGTGCCAGCAGTTTCGGTTCCGGTCGGAGGGGTGAAGCTTTCTTT. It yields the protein CASSFGSGRRGEAFF.

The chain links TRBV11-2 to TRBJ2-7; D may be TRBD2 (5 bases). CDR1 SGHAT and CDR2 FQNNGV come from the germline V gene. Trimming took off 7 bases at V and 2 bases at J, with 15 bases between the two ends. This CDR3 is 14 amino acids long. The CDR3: CASTFLGRAYEQYF. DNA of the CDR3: TGTGCCAGCACCTTTCTAGGGCGGGCCTACGAGCAGTACTTC.

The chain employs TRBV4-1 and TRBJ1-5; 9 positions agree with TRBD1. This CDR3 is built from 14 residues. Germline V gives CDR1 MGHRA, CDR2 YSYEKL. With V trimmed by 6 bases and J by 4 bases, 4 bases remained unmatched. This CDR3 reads CASRPTGGNQPQHF. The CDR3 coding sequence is TGCGCCAGCAGACCGACAGGGGGTAATCAGCCCCAGCATTTT.

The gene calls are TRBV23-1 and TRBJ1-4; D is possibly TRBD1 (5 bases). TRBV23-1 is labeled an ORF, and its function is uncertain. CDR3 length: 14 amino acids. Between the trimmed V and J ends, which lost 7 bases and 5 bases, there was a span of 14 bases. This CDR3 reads CASKGRHENEKLFF. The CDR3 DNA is TGCGCCAGCAAGGGGAGGCACGAGAATGAAAAACTGTTTTTT.

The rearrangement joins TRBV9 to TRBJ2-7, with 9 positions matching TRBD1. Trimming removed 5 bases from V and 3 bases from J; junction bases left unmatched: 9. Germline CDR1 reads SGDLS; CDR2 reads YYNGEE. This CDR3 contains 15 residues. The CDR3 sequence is CASSKGGQGYYEQYF. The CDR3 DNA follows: TGTGCCAGCAGTAAAGGGGGACAGGGTTACTACGAGCAGTACTTC.

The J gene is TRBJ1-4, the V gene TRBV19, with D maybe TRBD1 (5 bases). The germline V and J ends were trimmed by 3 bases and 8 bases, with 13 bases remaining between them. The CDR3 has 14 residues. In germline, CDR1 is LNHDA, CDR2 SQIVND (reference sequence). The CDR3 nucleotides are TGTGCCAGTAGTATGGGCAGGGTTGGGGAAAAACTGTTTTTT. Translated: CASSMGRVGEKLFF.

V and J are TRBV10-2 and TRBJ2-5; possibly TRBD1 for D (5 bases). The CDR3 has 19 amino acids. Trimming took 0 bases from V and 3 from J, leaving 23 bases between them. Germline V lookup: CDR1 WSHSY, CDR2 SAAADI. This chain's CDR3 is CASSESISSPLAGKETQYF. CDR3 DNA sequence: TGCGCCAGCAGTGAGTCGATCAGTTCGCCTTTGGCAGGGAAAGAGACCCAGTACTTC.

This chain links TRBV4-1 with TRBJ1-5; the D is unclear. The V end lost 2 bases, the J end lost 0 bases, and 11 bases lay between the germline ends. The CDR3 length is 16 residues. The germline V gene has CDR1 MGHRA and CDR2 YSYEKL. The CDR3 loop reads CASSQSFPNSNQPQHF. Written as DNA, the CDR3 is TGCGCCAGCAGCCAAAGTTTCCCTAATAGCAATCAGCCCCAGCATTTT.

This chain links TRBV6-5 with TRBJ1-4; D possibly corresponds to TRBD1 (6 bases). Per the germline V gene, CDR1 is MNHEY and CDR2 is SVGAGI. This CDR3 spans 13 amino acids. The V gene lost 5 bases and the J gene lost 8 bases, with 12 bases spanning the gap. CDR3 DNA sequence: TGTGCCAGCAGTGATACAGGGTTCGAAAAACTGTTTTTT. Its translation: CASSDTGFEKLFF.

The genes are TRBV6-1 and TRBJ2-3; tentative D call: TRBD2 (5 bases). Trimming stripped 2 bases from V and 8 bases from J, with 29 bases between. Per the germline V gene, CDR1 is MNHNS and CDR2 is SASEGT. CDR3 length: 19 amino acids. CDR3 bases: TGTGCCAGCAGTGAAAAGAGCGGCGGGTTAGTTCAGGCGCGAGTTACGCAGTATTTT. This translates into CASSEKSGGLVQARVTQYF.

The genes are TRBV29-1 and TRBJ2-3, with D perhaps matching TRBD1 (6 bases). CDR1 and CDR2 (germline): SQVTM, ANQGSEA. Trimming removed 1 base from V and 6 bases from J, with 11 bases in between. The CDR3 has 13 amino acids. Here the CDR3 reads CSVEGPRGDTQYF. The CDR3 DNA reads TGCAGCGTTGAAGGTCCGAGGGGGGATACGCAGTATTTT.